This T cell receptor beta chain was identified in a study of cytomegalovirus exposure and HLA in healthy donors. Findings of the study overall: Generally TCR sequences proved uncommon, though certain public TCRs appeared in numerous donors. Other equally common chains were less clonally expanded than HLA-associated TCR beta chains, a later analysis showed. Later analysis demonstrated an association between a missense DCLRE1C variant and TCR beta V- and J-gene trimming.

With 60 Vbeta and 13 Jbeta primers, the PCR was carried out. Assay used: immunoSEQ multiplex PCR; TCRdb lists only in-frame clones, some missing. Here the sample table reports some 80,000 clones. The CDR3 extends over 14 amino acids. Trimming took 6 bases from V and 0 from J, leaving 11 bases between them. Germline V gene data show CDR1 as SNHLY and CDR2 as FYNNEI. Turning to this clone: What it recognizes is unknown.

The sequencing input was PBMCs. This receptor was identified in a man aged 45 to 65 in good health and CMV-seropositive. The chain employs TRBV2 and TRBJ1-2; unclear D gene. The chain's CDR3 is CASSGVSTNYGYTF. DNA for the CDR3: TGTGCCAGCAGCGGGGTGTCTACTAACTATGGCTACACCTTC. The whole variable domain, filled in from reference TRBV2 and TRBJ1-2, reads EPEVTQTPSHQVTQMGQEVILRCVPISNHLYFYWYRQILGQKVEFLVSFYNNEISEKSEIFDDQFSVERPDGSNFTLKIRSTKLEDSAMYFCASSGVSTNYGYTFGSGTRLTVV.